The 18 T cell receptor beta chains listed next were all sequenced from one sample in a study of cytomegalovirus exposure and HLA in healthy donors. It was with 60 Vbeta and 13 Jbeta primers that the PCR ran. The method was immunoSEQ multiplex PCR; TCRdb's version includes in-frame clones alone and lacks a portion of them. The table shows roughly 100,000 clones, with about 70% occurring only once. Sequenced material: PBMCs. The receptors come from a woman in her forties or fifties in good health and CMV-seropositive.

The chain uses TRBV29-1 and TRBJ2-1, with 7 bases that match TRBD2. There are 12 residues in the CDR3. With V trimmed by 8 bases and J by 1 base, 2 bases remained unmatched. The germline V gene encodes CDR1 SQVTM and CDR2 ANQGSEA. CDR3 DNA: TGCAGCATGGGACTATCCTACAATGAGCAGTTCTTC. Its translation: CSMGLSYNEQFF.

The chain has TRBV2 and TRBJ1-1; a possible D gene is TRBD1 (6 bases). This CDR3 has 14 residues. Per the germline V gene, CDR1 is SNHLY and CDR2 is FYNNEI. The V end lost 9 bases, the J end lost 3 bases, and 17 bases lay between the germline ends. The CDR3 here is CASTLQGRDTEAFF. CDR3 nucleotides: TGTGCCAGTACATTACAGGGCCGGGACACTGAAGCTTTCTTT. The full variable domain, completed using reference TRBV2 and TRBJ1-1, is EPEVTQTPSHQVTQMGQEVILRCVPISNHLYFYWYRQILGQKVEFLVSFYNNEISEKSEIFDDQFSVERPDGSNFTLKIRSTKLEDSAMYFCASTLQGRDTEAFFGQGTRLTVV.

This chain uses TRBV4-2 with TRBJ2-5, with 8 positions matching TRBD2. V trimming: 3 bases; J trimming: 0 bases; junction bases outside the gene matches: 9. This CDR3 comprises 17 residues. Germline V CDR1 and CDR2: LGHNA, YNFKEQ. The CDR3 nucleotides read TGTGCCAGCAGCCACGGCGGGAGCGGGGGACACCAAGAGACCCAGTACTTC. Its protein product is CASSHGGSGGHQETQYF.

The chain uses TRBV5-5 and TRBJ2-1; D may be TRBD1 (7 bases). Between the trimmed V and J ends, which lost 6 bases and 8 bases, there was a span of 15 bases. Germline CDR1 SGHKS, CDR2 YYEKEE (reference sequence). The CDR3 has 13 residues. The CDR3 region is CASTLTGRYEQFF. CDR3 nucleotide sequence: TGTGCCAGCACCCTGACAGGGAGGTATGAGCAGTTCTTC. Supplemented by reference TRBV5-5 and TRBJ2-1, the full variable domain reads DAGVTQSPTHLIKTRGQQVTLRCSPISGHKSVSWYQQVLGQGPQFIFQYYEKEERGRGNFPDRFSARQFPNYSSELNVNALLLGDSALYLCASTLTGRYEQFFGPGTRLTVL.

The V and J genes are TRBV28 and TRBJ1-4, with 9 bases aligning to TRBD1. Germline trimming cut 5 bases from V and 0 bases from J; bases unmatched to any gene: 7. Germline values: CDR1 MDHEN, CDR2 SYDVKM. The CDR3 extends over 17 amino acids. The CDR3 here is CASSPRQGGATNEKLFF. The CDR3, as DNA: TGTGCCAGCAGTCCCCGACAGGGGGGGGCAACTAATGAAAAACTGTTTTTT.

The sample holds one count of this clone. The chain has TRBV18 and TRBJ1-6; no clear D gene. Per germline, CDR1 KGHSH and CDR2 LQKENI. Trimming took off 5 bases at V and 0 bases at J, with 14 bases between the two ends. CDR3 size: 17 residues. The CDR3 DNA sequence: TGTGCCAGCTCATCCCTTGCTGGGAGCTCCTATAATTCACCCCTCCACTTT. Translation gives CASSSLAGSSYNSPLHF. Filled out from reference TRBV18 and TRBJ1-6, the complete variable domain reads NAGVMQNPRHLVRRRGQEARLRCSPMKGHSHVYWYRQLPEEGLKFMVYLQKENIIDESGMPKERFSAEFPKEGPSILRIQQVVRGDSAAYFCASSSLAGSSYNSPLHFGNGTRLTVT.

The CDR3 is CASSLQDSSYEQYF. In DNA, the CDR3 is TGTGCCAGCAGTTTGCAGGACAGCTCTTACGAGCAGTACTTC. The chain uses TRBV27 and TRBJ2-7, with a tentative D call TRBD1 (6 bases). Per the germline V gene, CDR1 is MNHEY and CDR2 is SMNVEV (reference sequence). The CDR3 is 14 amino acids. V was clipped by 3 bases and J by 4 bases, with 13 bases between them.

The genes are TRBV19 and TRBJ1-3, with 7 bases fitting TRBD1. The V segment lost 8 bases and the J segment 4 bases; nucleotides outside the gene matches: 8. CDR1 LNHDA and CDR2 SQIVND come from the germline V gene (reference sequence). This CDR3 has 14 residues. The CDR3 DNA follows: TGTGCCAGTGTAACAGGGGCATCAGGAAACACCATATATTTT. Its translation is CASVTGASGNTIYF.

The gene calls are TRBV27 and TRBJ1-2; maybe TRBD1 (6 bases). V was trimmed by 4 bases and J by 7 bases, leaving 13 bases between them. The CDR3 totals 13 residues. Germline V gene lookup returns CDR1 MNHEY and CDR2 SMNVEV (reference sequence). The CDR3, as DNA: TGTGCCAGCAGTTCCCAGGGGTTCGGTGGCTACACCTTC. This encodes CASSSQGFGGYTF.

The CDR3 is CASSLTPRPSSYNEQFF. The CDR3 DNA reads TGTGCCAGCAGCTTAACCCCCAGGCCGAGCTCCTACAATGAGCAGTTCTTC. The chain has TRBV7-3 and TRBJ2-1; D not certain. The CDR3 has 17 amino acids. The V gene's germline CDR1 is SGHTA and CDR2 FQGTGA. Trimming took 0 bases from V and 0 from J, leaving 12 bases between them.

V usage is TRBV18 and J usage is TRBJ1-1; the D gene is possibly TRBD1 (6 bases). Germline loops: CDR1 KGHSH, CDR2 LQKENI. CDR3 length: 15 residues. Trimming cost V 0 bases and J 2 bases, with 10 bases left between them. CDR3 sequence (DNA): TGTGCCAGCTCACCACCGATGGACAGCAACACTGAAGCTTTCTTT. Translating gives CASSPPMDSNTEAFF.

This clone appeared a few times. Other DNA sequences in this sample translate to the same CDR3. The chain's CDR3 is CASSLVDTGELFF. In DNA, the CDR3 is TGTGCCAGCAGCTTGGTAGACACCGGGGAGCTGTTTTTT. The chain uses TRBV5-4 and TRBJ2-2; D not certain. V was shortened by 0 bases and J by 3 bases, with 3 bases between the two germline ends. This CDR3 is built from 13 residues. CDR1 is SGHNT, CDR2 YYREEE, per germline (reference sequence).

The rearrangement uses TRBV4-3 and TRBJ1-3, with 9 bases matching TRBD1. With V trimmed by 1 base and J by 3 bases, 7 bases remained unmatched. This CDR3 has 17 amino acids. Germline V gene sequence: CDR1 LGHNA, CDR2 YSLEER. DNA for the CDR3: TGCGCCAGCAGCCAAGGTCGACAGGGGGTCAGTGGAAACACCATATATTTT. This gives the protein CASSQGRQGVSGNTIYF.

This chain connects TRBV14 to TRBJ1-1; D remains ambiguous. CDR3 size: 14 residues. Trimming pared 4 bases from V and 1 base from J, leaving 10 bases between. The germline V gene has CDR1 SGHDN and CDR2 FVKESK. The CDR3 DNA is TGTGCCAGCAGCCTCGTGAGAGGGAACACTGAAGCTTTCTTT. This codes for CASSLVRGNTEAFF.

This clone turned up a few times. The gene calls are TRBV11-1 and TRBJ2-5; 12 positions match TRBD2. The assigned J gene may be wrong: the sequence end matches TRBJ2-7 better. This CDR3 contains 17 residues. In germline, CDR1 is SGHAT, CDR2 FQDESV (reference sequence). The chain's CDR3 is CASTDLGGLAGFYEQYF. In DNA, the CDR3 is TGTGCCAGCACGGACCTGGGTGGACTAGCGGGATTCTACGAGCAGTACTTC.

The chain links TRBV5-1 to TRBJ2-2, with TRBD2 matching 9 bases. The CDR3 runs to 16 residues. Germline CDR1 and CDR2: SGHRS and YFSETQ. The trim removed 0 bases at V and 6 bases at J, leaving 6 bases unmatched. The CDR3 protein is CASSLGLAGYSGELFF. The CDR3 DNA reads TGCGCCAGCAGCTTGGGGCTAGCGGGGTATTCCGGGGAGCTGTTTTTT.

The rearrangement links TRBV7-3 to TRBJ2-5, with 11 bases identical to TRBD2. This CDR3 contains 15 residues. Germline V gives CDR1 SGHTA, CDR2 FQGTGA. The ends lost 5 bases at V and 2 bases at J; junction bases unmatched: 4. CDR3 sequence reads: CASSPGLAGQETQYF. The CDR3, as DNA: TGTGCCAGCAGCCCCGGACTAGCGGGTCAAGAGACCCAGTACTTC.

The gene calls are TRBV21-1 and TRBJ1-3; the DNA was not compared with TRBD1, the D call given in the table. TRBV21-1 is a pseudogene locus. The CDR3 is 19 amino acids. The CDR3 region has the DNA TGTGCCAGCAGCAAAGAAGTCAGACAGGGGACTTTCTCTGGAAACACCATATATTTT. As protein: CASSKEVRQGTFSGNTIYF.